A selection of T cell receptor beta chains follows, all from one sample in a study of blood T cell repertoires in COVID-19. The method was immunoSEQ multiplex PCR; TCRdb's version includes in-frame clones alone and lacks a portion of them. The sample yields about 130,000 clones, around four fifths seen once. Sequences were obtained from PBMCs or T cells enriched from blood (not recorded which). These receptors were taken from a young man who had recovered from COVID-19. Both conserved end residues are part of each CDR3. A D gene is named only where the DNA matches it firmly. The listing skips clone size in some rows; elsewhere it reads once, few, many or a size class.

d_gene	v_gene	j_gene	abundance	CDR3aa	CDR3nt
TRBD2	TRBV6-2/TRBV6-3	TRBJ2-4	many	CASSSSGGSVNIQYF	TGTGCCAGCAGTTCTAGCGGGGGTAGTGTAAACATTCAGTACTTC
TRBD2	TRBV5-5	TRBJ2-3	-	CASSLEGAGPVDTQYF	TGTGCCAGCAGCTTGGAGGGAGCGGGACCGGTAGATACGCAGTATTTT
-	TRBV2	TRBJ2-3	-	CASRQDRSSVGTDTQYF	TGTGCCAGCAGGCAGGACCGTTCTAGCGTTGGCACAGATACGCAGTATTTT
TRBD2	TRBV2	TRBJ2-7	-	CASSDVAGGSREQYF	TGTGCCAGCAGTGATGTAGCGGGAGGATCGCGCGAGCAGTACTTC
TRBD1	TRBV19	TRBJ2-5	once	CASSTTDRGPETQYF	TGTGCCAGTAGTACGACCGACAGGGGGCCAGAGACCCAGTACTTC
-	TRBV19	TRBJ2-3	-	CASKSPGTDTQYF	TGTGCCAGTAAATCTCCGGGCACAGATACGCAGTATTTT
TRBD1	TRBV5-4	TRBJ2-3	-	CASSMKQGSGTDTQYF	TGTGCCAGCAGCATGAAACAGGGGTCGGGCACAGATACGCAGTATTTT
-	TRBV27	TRBJ1-1	-	CASSLRGGTEAFF	TGTGCCAGCAGTTTAAGGGGGGGCACTGAAGCTTTCTTT
TRBD2	TRBV23-1	TRBJ2-7	-	CASSQSNGRAYEQYF	TGCGCCAGCAGTCAATCGAACGGGAGGGCTTACGAGCAGTACTTC
-	TRBV24-1	TRBJ2-4	-	CATSGGPLAKNIQYF	TGTGCCACCAGTGGCGGGCCCCTAGCCAAAAACATTCAGTACTTC
TRBD2	TRBV2	TRBJ2-7	-	CASGETSGKYEQYF	TGTGCCAGCGGCGAGACTAGCGGGAAGTACGAGCAGTACTTC
-	TRBV12-3/TRBV12-4	TRBJ1-1	few	CASSSQLNTEAFF	TGTGCCAGCAGTAGTCAGTTGAACACTGAAGCTTTCTTT
-	TRBV5-6	TRBJ2-7	-	CASSTTGVGSSYEQYF	TGTGCCAGCAGCACCACCGGGGTCGGCTCCTCCTACGAGCAGTACTTC
-	TRBV21-1	TRBJ2-6	-	CASSKAWPGTIPLSGANVLTF	TGTGCCAGCAGCAAAGCGTGGCCGGGGACAATCCCTCTCTCTGGGGCCAACGTCCTGACTTTC
-	TRBV2	TRBJ1-2	-	CASSVTGRANYGYTF	TGTGCCAGCAGTGTCACAGGTCGAGCTAACTATGGCTACACCTTC
-	TRBV19	TRBJ2-7	-	CASSTARGGTYEQYF	TGTGCCAGTAGTACCGCAAGGGGCGGGACCTACGAGCAGTACTTC
-	TRBV28	TRBJ2-6	-	CASSYPTDSGANVLTF	TGTGCCAGCAGTTACCCGACAGACTCTGGGGCCAACGTCCTGACTTTC
-	TRBV27	TRBJ1-5	-	CASSLVQGNQPQHF	TGTGCCAGCAGTTTAGTACAGGGTAATCAGCCCCAGCATTTT
TRBD1	TRBV19	TRBJ2-5	-	CASRSTGPGETQYF	TGTGCCAGTAGATCGACAGGGCCGGGGGAGACCCAGTACTTC
TRBD1	TRBV4-2	TRBJ1-2	-	CASSRQGVYYGYTF	TGTGCCAGCAGCCGACAGGGGGTTTACTATGGCTACACCTTC
TRBD2	TRBV5-1	TRBJ2-1	once	CASRPPPGLVQYEQFF	TGCGCCAGCAGACCACCTCCGGGACTAGTCCAATATGAGCAGTTCTTC
TRBD1	TRBV6-2/TRBV6-3	TRBJ2-1	-	CASSSSGQDPYNEQFF	TGTGCCAGCAGTTCCTCGGGACAGGACCCCTACAATGAGCAGTTCTTC
TRBD2	TRBV5-1	TRBJ2-3	-	CASSLYGGAADTQYF	TGCGCCAGCAGCTTGTACGGGGGGGCCGCAGATACGCAGTATTTT